This TCR beta chain was identified in a study of immune evolution from preneoplasia to lung adenocarcinoma. The CDR3 length is 14 residues. Germline lookup yields CDR1 SGHRS and CDR2 YFSETQ. Trimming took 4 bases from V and 3 from J, leaving 14 bases between them. Generated by immunoSEQ multiplex PCR, the TCRdb table keeps only in-frame clones and is missing some. The data show about 41,000 clones, roughly 80% seen once. The rearrangement links TRBV5-1 to TRBJ2-7; D is perhaps TRBD2 (5 bases). The sequence was obtained from a person aged 55-75 years with lung adenocarcinoma. Material: FFPE invasive lung adenocarcinoma tissue. In DNA, the CDR3 is TGCGCCAGCAGCCTCCTCGAGGGTCTCTACGAGCAGTACTTC. This translates into CASSLLEGLYEQYF.